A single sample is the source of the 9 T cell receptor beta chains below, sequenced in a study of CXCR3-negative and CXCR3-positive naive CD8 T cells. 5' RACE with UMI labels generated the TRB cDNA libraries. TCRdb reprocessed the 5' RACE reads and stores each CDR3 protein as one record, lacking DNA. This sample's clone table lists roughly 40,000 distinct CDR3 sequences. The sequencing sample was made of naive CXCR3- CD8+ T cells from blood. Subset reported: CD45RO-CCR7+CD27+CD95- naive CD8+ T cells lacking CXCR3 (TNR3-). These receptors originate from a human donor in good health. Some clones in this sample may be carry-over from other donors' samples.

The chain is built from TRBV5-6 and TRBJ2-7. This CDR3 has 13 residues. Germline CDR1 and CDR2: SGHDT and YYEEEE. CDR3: CASSLAISYEQYF.

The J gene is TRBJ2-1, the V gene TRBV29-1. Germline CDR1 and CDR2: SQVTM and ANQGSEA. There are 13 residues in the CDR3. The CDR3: CSVVGHISNEQFF.

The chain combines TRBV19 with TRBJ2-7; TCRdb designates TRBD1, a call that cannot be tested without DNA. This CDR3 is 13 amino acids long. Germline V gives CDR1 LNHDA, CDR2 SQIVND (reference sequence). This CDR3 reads CASSIIARDEQYF.

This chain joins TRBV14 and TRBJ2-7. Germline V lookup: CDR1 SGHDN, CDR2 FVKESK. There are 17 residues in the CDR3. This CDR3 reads CASSQARQQRFSYEQYF.

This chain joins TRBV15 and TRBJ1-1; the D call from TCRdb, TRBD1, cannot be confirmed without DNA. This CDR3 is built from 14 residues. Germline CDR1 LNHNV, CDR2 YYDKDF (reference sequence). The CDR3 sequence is CATSLDRGDTEAFF.

The chain's CDR3 is CASSLERGTGELFF. The chain uses TRBV5-5 and TRBJ2-2. The CDR3 totals 14 residues. Looked up from germline, CDR1 is SGHKS and CDR2 is YYEKEE (reference sequence).

The CDR3 loop is CASSSSDRGIYEQYF. This chain joins TRBV6-6 and TRBJ2-7; as DNA is missing, the TRBD1 call by TCRdb cannot be tested. The length of the CDR3 is 15 residues. In germline, CDR1 is MNHNY, CDR2 SVGAGI (reference sequence).

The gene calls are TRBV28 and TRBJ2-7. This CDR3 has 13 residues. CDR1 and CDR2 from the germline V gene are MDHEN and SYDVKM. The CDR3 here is CASSFAESYEQYF.

CDR3 sequence reads: CASSYSSPGNQPQHF. The chain employs TRBV6-2 or TRBV6-3 and TRBJ1-5; TCRdb names TRBD1, which stays unverified in the absence of DNA. Looked up from germline, CDR1 is MNHEY and CDR2 is SVGEGT. This CDR3 is built from 15 residues.